This T cell receptor (beta chain) appears in the sequencing data of a study of control samples from healthy donors and cancer patients (dated by TCRdb to the early 2020s). The library was prepared using the immunoSEQ multiplex PCR assay. Sourced from immuneACCESS, this table was stored by TCRdb with only in-frame sequences that have V and J called. A share of the clones is absent; for the studies checked, an unresolved V gene accounts for under half, and the remainder has no known explanation. This sample lists around 71,000 clones; about nine tenths were detected once. The ten largest clones add up to 1% to 1.5% of the sample. Details on this clone: The specificity of this receptor is unknown. No base quality values were provided; no much bigger clone lies one nucleotide off.

CDR1 and CDR2 (PRHDT, FYEKMQ) derive from the germline V gene (reference sequence). Spanning cysteine to phenylalanine, the CDR3 consists of 16 amino acids. Of the read, only the CDR3 DNA is kept; its 48 bases are in frame from base 1. V drops 5 bases and J drops 0 bases, leaving 16 bases in between. The sequencing input was PBMCs. This TCR derives from a woman aged 45 to 65 with colorectal cancer. The V gene is TRBV13 and the J gene is TRBJ1-1; the D gene identity is not certain. The CDR3 reads as follows: CASSRTATPMNTEAFF. The DNA sequence reads TGTGCCAGCAGCCGTACAGCTACCCCGATGAACACTGAAGCTTTCTTT.